This entry describes one T cell receptor beta chain. Its antigen is unknown. The entry originates in a study of T cells in Graves' hyperthyroidism and ophthalmopathy. The source material, RNA transcripts, was used to amplify TCR beta CDR3 regions. Researchers ran a first-round RT-PCR on the TCR CDR3 using the HTBI primer set. TCRdb reprocessed the multiplex PCR reads with MiXCR, giving one entry per CDR3 protein. This table has about 350,000 distinct CDR3 sequences, around 13% appearing once. The study defined stable Graves' hyperthyroidism as no ophthalmopathy progression within 18 months. The study excluded patients with uncontrolled infection, other autoimmune disease, pregnancy or lactation. General study findings and limits: With a median lead of around 6.7 months before onset, the model predicted ophthalmopathy.

Specimen: blood. This TCR was sampled from a woman aged 25 to 45 with Graves' hyperthyroidism.

DNA of the CDR3: TGTGCCAGCTCACCAGGGCGGGAGACAGATACGCAGTATTTT. Translated: CASSPGRETDTQYF. The rearrangement joins TRBV18 to TRBJ2-3, with 7 bases matching TRBD2. With V trimmed by 2 bases and J by 3 bases, 2 bases remained unmatched. The CDR3 has 14 residues. CDR1 and CDR2 (germline): KGHSH, LQKENI.